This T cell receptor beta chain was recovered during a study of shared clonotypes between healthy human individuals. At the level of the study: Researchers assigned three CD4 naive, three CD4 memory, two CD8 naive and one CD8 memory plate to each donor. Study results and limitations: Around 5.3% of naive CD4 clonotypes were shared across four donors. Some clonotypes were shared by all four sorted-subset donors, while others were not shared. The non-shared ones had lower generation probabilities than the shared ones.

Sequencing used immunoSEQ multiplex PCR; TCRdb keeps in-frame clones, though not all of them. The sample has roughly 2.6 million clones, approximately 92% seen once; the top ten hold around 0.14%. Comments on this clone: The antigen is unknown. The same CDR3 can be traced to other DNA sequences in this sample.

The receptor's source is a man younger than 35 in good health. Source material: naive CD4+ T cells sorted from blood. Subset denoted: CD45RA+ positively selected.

CDR3 DNA: TGCGCCAGCAGCTTGGAATTGAGCTCCTACAATGAGCAGTTCTTC. Residues: CASSLELSSYNEQFF. The chain links TRBV5-1 to TRBJ2-1; D is unresolved. Trimming removed 0 bases at V and 0 bases at J, with 7 bases between. CDR1 and CDR2 from the germline V gene are SGHRS and YFSETQ. CDR3 length equals 15 residues. Filled out from reference TRBV5-1 and TRBJ2-1, the complete variable domain reads KAGVTQTPRYLIKTRGQQVTLSCSPISGHRSVSWYQQTPGQGLQFLFEYFSETQRNKGNFPGRFSGRQFSNSRSEMNVSTLELGDSALYLCASSLELSSYNEQFFGPGTRLTVL.